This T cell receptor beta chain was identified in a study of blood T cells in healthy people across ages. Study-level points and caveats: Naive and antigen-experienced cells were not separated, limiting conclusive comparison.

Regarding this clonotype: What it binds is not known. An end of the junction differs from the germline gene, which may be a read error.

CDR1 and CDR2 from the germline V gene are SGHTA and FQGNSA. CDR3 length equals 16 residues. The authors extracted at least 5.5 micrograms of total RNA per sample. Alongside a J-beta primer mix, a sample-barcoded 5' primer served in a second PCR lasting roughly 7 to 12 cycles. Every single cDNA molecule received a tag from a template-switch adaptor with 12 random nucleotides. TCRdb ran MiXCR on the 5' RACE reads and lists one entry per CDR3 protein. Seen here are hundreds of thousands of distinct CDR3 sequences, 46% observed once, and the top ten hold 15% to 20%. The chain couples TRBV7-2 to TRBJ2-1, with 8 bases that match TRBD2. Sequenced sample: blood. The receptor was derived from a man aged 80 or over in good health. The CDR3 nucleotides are TGTGCCTGCAGCTTAGATGCTAGCGGGTCCTACAAGGAGCAGTTCTTC. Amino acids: CACSLDASGSYKEQFF.